This T cell receptor beta chain was recorded in a study of cytotoxic CD8 clonotypes in ibrutinib-treated CLL (TCRdb year 2021). With regard to the full study: The cohort was composed of 11 relapsed/refractory and 15 treatment-naive patients; IGHV unmutated status was identified in 17 patients. Partial responses were observed in about 25 patients and complete responses in 2; after a median follow-up of about 69 months, remission was maintained in 15 or so patients and progression was observed in approximately twelve. Samples at response were collected after a median of about 13 months of treatment, with a range of roughly 6 to 36 months. On average, each sample yielded 255,043 productive templates and about 100,000 productive rearrangements. Of the roughly 86 people in the trial, 26 had longitudinal samples available. Cryopreserved peripheral blood mononuclear cells were collected before treatment, at response, and at either disease progression or sustained remission. All remission and progressive disease samples were collected while patients were still receiving ibrutinib.

On a MiSeq, deep resolution sequencing aimed for a depth between 1 in 1 million and 1 in 200,000 T cells, with each clonotype covered roughly 10x on average. TCR beta libraries were generated with the immunoSEQ hsTCRB Kit. The study's own analysis went as follows. Data were analyzed with ImmunoSEQ Data Assistant and ImmunoSEQ Analyzer, with V, D and J genes assigned per IMGT definitions. Clonality, which ranges from 0 to 1, was calculated by subtracting the normalized Shannon entropy of productive rearrangement frequencies from one. Only overrepresented clonotypes making up at least 0.05% of each patient's repertoire were included in the public clonotype analysis. Around 13 age-matched healthy donor repertoires from immuneACCESS were used as controls for clonality. TCRdb mirrors the immuneACCESS table, restricted to in-frame sequences. Some clones are absent from its copies; in checked studies, under half trace to an unresolved V gene, and the reason for the others is unknown. The V and J calls and clone size are taken from that table; D and trimming were inferred from the DNA. The sample table contains roughly 150,000 clones; only one count was recorded for around 76% of them. The ten largest clones add up to about 5% of the sample.

A remark on this clone: The antigen this receptor binds is unknown. Per-nucleotide qualities are absent, and no much larger clonotype sits a single base away.

Findings and caveats that apply to the study as a whole: An increase in clonality was observed at ibrutinib response, with clonality remaining stable during sustained remission and falling back toward baseline at progression. Sampling times were not matched between sustained-remission and progressing patients, and lymph node repertoires were not studied. Public clonotypes were rare and either shrank or stayed stable during treatment, and the rise in clonality at ibrutinib response reflected expansion of private clonotypes. At baseline, clonality was higher than in age-matched healthy donors and showed a strong correlation with circulating CD8+ T-cell counts.

The sample's time point, from its label and the paper: roughly 23 months on ibrutinib. For TCR beta library preparation, approximately 1.8 micrograms of genomic DNA was extracted from cryopreserved PBMCs. Longitudinal blood samples from CLL patients receiving ibrutinib monotherapy were subjected to high-throughput TCR beta sequencing. The patients took part in an open-label, single-center phase 2 trial of ibrutinib monotherapy. The junction shows trimming of 2 bases on V and 4 bases on J, plus 15 bases between the germline ends. As encoded in the germline V gene, CDR1 is MNHEY while CDR2 is SVGAGI. The CDR3 holds 15 amino acids from the cysteine to the phenylalanine. The CDR3 DNA has 45 bases and is translated from base 1.

The specimen comprised PBMCs, sampled after 24 months of ibrutinib treatment. The TCR was taken from a human donor with chronic lymphocytic leukemia. The chain joins TRBV6-5 to TRBJ2-7; TRBD2 is a possible D gene, resting on 6 matching bases. The CDR3 protein: CASSYVLGSGYEQYF. The DNA is as follows: TGTGCCAGCAGTTACGTCCTGGGAAGCGGGTACGAGCAGTACTTC.